This TCR beta chain appears in the sequencing data of a study of T cells in Graves' hyperthyroidism and ophthalmopathy. Broader study findings: The blood repertoire included most of the expanded thyroid clonotypes above 0.001.

The CDR3 runs 15 residues. V lost 2 bases to trimming and J lost 4 bases; unmatched junction nucleotides: 6. The germline CDR1 and CDR2 sequences are LGHDT and YNNKEL (reference sequence). The CDR3 regions of TCR beta were amplified from RNA transcripts. The TCR CDR3 first-round RT-PCR relied on the HTBI primer set. TCRdb fed the multiplex PCR reads into MiXCR, producing one record per CDR3 protein. The table records more than 550,000 distinct CDR3 sequences, roughly 17% of them present only once. Notes on this clonotype: Antigen unknown.

The V gene is TRBV3-1, the J gene TRBJ2-7; 9 bases are a match to TRBD1. The clonotype originates from a man aged 45-65 years with Graves' hyperthyroidism. The specimen sequenced was blood. The CDR3 spells CASSQPRQGGYEQYF. Written as DNA, the CDR3 is TGTGCCAGCAGCCAACCCAGACAGGGGGGATACGAGCAGTACTTC.